This TCR beta chain was sequenced during a study of T cell responses to AZD1222 COVID-19 vaccine (dated by TCRdb to the early 2020s). Turning to the overall study: AZD1222 recipients whose second dose came at about 4 weeks and those whose second dose came at about 12 weeks were combined into one group, since spike-specific TCR depth and breadth did not differ between the two schedules. A total of 230 to 250 trial participants underwent TCR sequencing, of whom about 210 received two doses of AZD1222 and some 25 received two doses of the MenACWY control vaccine. Trial participants were enrolled into age subgroups of 18-55, 56-69 and 70-plus years, which contained about 160, 30 and 59 TCR-sequenced participants, respectively.

The germline V gene supplies CDR1 KGHSH and CDR2 LQKENI. Trimming removed 3 bases from V and 5 bases from J, leaving 13 bases between the germline ends. Reading from cysteine to phenylalanine, the CDR3 counts 15 amino acids. The sequence is cut down to CDR3 DNA, 45 bases in frame from base 1. The CDR3 regions of human TCRbeta chains were analyzed by immunosequencing. The source study handled its data this way. Repertoire TCRs were matched against a reference library of SARS-CoV-2-specific TCRs generated with the MIRA antigen-specificity platform. Breadth meant the fraction of unique TCRs that were SARS-CoV-2-associated, whereas depth meant the fraction of total T cells that were SARS-CoV-2-associated. Using the MIRA data, each spike-specific TCR was assigned both to the spike region to which the TCR was reactive and to a CD4 or CD8 class. Log10-transformed breadth and depth values were compared by one-way ANOVA with Sidak's multiple comparisons tests. The table comes from immuneACCESS by way of TCRdb, which keeps in-frame sequences with V and J called. Part of the clones is missing from these tables; in studies checked, under half for an unresolved V gene and the rest for unknown reasons. D and trimming come from the DNA, and the V and J calls and clone size come from that table. The sample table shows under 130,000 clones, and 80% to 90% are seen once. Roughly 20% of the sample is held by the ten biggest clonotypes.

As for this clone: Its recognized antigen is unknown. No per-base quality is available; no much larger clone lies one base away.

General findings and caveats noted by the study authors: No day 14 peak-response samples were available, so repertoires were characterized only after the peak T cell response. The 56-69-year group was small, and its depth increase did not reach significance, likely because of low power. CD4 TCRs associated with the vaccine covered the entire spike protein, and the dominant responses were in regions 160-218 and 743-854. After two AZD1222 doses, both the breadth and the depth of spike-specific TCRs were significantly higher than at day 0 and than in MenACWY recipients. Epitopes outside the regions mutated in the B.1.351 and B.1.1.7 variants were reportedly recognized by nearly half of the unique spike-specific TCRs. Participants were mostly white British, with more females than males. The authors suggested clonal diversity may have been underestimated. Conclusions about previously exposed vaccinees are limited because only 5 or 6 AZD1222 recipients were SARS-CoV-2 seropositive at baseline.

This specimen's time point label, interpreted: baseline before first vaccination. Samples from vaccinated people were obtained from the UK trials COV001 and COV002, which included a single-blind randomized controlled phase 2/3 trial of AZD1222 (ChAdOx1 nCoV-19) in healthy adults. For TCRbeta chain sequencing, PBMC samples were collected from trial participants at day 0 and at day 28 after the second dose. The rearrangement combines TRBV18 with TRBJ2-2, with no confidently assigned D gene. This receptor was obtained from an adult in good health. Material: peripheral blood, obtained on day 0 of AZD1222 vaccination. This receptor carries the CDR3 CASSPGRQGTGELFF. The base sequence is TGTGCCAGCTCACCTGGACGGCAAGGGACCGGGGAGCTGTTTTTT.